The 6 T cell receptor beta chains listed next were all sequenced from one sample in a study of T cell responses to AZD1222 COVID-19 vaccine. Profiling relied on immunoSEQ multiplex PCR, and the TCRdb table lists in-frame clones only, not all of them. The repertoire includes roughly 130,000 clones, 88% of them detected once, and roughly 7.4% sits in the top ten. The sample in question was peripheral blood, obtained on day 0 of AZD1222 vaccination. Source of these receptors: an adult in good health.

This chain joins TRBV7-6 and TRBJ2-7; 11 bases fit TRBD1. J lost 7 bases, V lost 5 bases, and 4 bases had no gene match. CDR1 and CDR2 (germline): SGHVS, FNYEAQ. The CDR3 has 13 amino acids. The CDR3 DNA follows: TGTGCCAGCAGCCCCGGGACAGGGGGAGAGCAGTACTTC. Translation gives CASSPGTGGEQYF.

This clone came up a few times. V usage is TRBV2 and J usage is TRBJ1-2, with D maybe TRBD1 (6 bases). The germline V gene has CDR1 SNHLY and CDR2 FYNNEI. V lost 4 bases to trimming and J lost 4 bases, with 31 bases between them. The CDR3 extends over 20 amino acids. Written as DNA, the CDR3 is TGTGCCAGCAGTGTCCCAGGGGCGGGTCAACGCTCCCAGCGACCCTATGGCTACACCTTC. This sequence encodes CASSVPGAGQRSQRPYGYTF. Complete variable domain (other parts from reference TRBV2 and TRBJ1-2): EPEVTQTPSHQVTQMGQEVILRCVPISNHLYFYWYRQILGQKVEFLVSFYNNEISEKSEIFDDQFSVERPDGSNFTLKIRSTKLEDSAMYFCASSVPGAGQRSQRPYGYTFGSGTRLTVV.

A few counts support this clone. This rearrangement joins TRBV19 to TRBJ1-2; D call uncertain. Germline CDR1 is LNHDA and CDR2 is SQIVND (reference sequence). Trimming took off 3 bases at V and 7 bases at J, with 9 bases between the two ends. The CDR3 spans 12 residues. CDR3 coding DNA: TGTGCCAGTAGTATCGGTACGGTTGGCTACACCTTC. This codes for CASSIGTVGYTF.

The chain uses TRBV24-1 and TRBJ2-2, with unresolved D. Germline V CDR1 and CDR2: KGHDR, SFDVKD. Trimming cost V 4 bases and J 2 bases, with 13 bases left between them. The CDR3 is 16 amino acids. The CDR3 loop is CATSDPGRSNTGELFF. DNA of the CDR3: TGTGCCACCAGTGACCCCGGACGGAGCAACACCGGGGAGCTGTTTTTT.

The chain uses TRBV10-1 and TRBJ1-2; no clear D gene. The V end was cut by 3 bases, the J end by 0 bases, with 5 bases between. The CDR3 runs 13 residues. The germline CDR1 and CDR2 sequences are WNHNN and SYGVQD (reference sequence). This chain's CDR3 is CASSEHSNYGYTF. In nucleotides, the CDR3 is TGCGCCAGCAGTGAACATTCTAACTATGGCTACACCTTC.

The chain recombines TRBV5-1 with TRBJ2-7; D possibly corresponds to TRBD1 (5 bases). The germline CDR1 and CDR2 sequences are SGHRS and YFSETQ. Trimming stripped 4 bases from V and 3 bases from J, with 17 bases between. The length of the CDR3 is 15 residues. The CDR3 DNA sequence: TGCGCCAGCAGCACGACCACAGGTTATATCTACGAGCAGTACTTC. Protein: CASSTTTGYIYEQYF.